This T cell receptor (beta chain) came from a study of CD8 T cells in ankylosing spondylitis. Study results and caveats: What seemed typical of ankylosing spondylitis blood was a TCR beta motif built from roughly 8 highly homologous variants. As reported, disease-linked clones showed significant enrichment in matched ankylosing spondylitis synovial fluid.

One entry per CDR3 protein results from TCRdb running MiXCR on the 5' RACE reads. The sample holds roughly 220,000 distinct CDR3 sequences, about 10% seen once. The length of the CDR3 is 13 residues. The V and J ends lost 3 bases and 2 bases respectively, with 8 bases between them. CDR1 and CDR2 from the germline V gene are SGDLS and YYNGEE. This clonotype showed up many times. Its matching antigen is unknown. This clonotype was obtained from a male donor with ankylosing spondylitis or in good health (not recorded which). This chain links TRBV9 with TRBJ2-5, with D perhaps TRBD1 (5 bases). Sequencing was carried out using blood, either unsorted or a sorted T cell fraction (not recorded which). The CDR3 region has the DNA TGTGCCAGCAGCGAGCAGGGTCAAGAGACCCAGTACTTC. The encoded protein is CASSEQGQETQYF.